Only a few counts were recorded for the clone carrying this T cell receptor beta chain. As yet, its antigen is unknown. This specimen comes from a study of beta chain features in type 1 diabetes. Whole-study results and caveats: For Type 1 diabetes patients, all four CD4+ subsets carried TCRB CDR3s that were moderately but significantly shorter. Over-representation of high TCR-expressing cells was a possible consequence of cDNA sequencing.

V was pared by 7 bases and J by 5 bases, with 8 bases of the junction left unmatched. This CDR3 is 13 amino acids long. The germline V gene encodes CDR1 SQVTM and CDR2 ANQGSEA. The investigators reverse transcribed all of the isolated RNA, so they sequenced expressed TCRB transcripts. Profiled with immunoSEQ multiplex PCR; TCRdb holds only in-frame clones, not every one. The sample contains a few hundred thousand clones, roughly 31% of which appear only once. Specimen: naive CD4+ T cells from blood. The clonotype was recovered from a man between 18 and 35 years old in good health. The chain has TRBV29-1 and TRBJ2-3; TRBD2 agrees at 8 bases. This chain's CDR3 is CSGGTSTGDTQYF. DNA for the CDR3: TGCAGCGGGGGGACTAGTACAGGAGATACGCAGTATTTT.